This is a list of T cell receptor beta chains from one sample in a study of cytomegalovirus exposure and HLA in healthy donors. The repertoire was sequenced with immunoSEQ multiplex PCR; TCRdb's copy has only in-frame clones and lacks some. Of 90,000 or so clones listed, around 74% are singletons. The source material was PBMCs. All receptors derive from a man younger than 45 in good health and CMV-seropositive. Both conserved end residues are part of each CDR3. D genes are given only for firm matches. Size tells how often a clone was seen (once, few, many) or the class of an expanded clone, and some rows leave it out.

TRBV7-9,-,TRBJ2-2,few,CASTYTRKDTGELFF,TGTGCCAGCACCTATACCCGTAAAGACACCGGGGAGCTGTTTTTT
TRBV5-5,TRBD1,TRBJ2-7,-,CASSDLQGYEQYF,TGTGCCAGCAGCGACCTACAGGGGTACGAGCAGTACTTC
TRBV4-3,TRBD1,TRBJ2-7,-,CASSQDVGQSYEQYF,TGCGCCAGCAGCCAAGATGTGGGACAGTCCTACGAGCAGTACTTC
TRBV7-2,TRBD2,TRBJ2-4,-,CASSQALAGAKNIQYF,TGTGCCAGCAGCCAGGCACTAGCGGGTGCCAAAAACATTCAGTACTTC
TRBV6-1,TRBD1,TRBJ2-5,-,CASRGTGGMVETQYF,TGTGCCAGCAGGGGGACAGGGGGTATGGTAGAGACCCAGTACTTC
TRBV10-1,TRBD1,TRBJ1-6,-,CASRGTGGNSPLHF,TGCGCCAGCAGGGGGACAGGGGGTAATTCACCCCTCCACTTT
TRBV2,-,TRBJ2-5,-,CASSEEGLARETQYF,TGTGCCAGCAGTGAAGAAGGGCTAGCTAGGGAGACCCAGTACTTC
TRBV11-3,TRBD1,TRBJ1-1,-,CASSLQTGAEAFF,TGTGCCAGCAGCTTACAGACAGGGGCTGAAGCTTTCTTT
TRBV6-5,TRBD2,TRBJ2-5,-,CASSPSGGKQETQYF,TGTGCCAGCAGTCCTAGCGGGGGCAAACAAGAGACCCAGTACTTC
TRBV5-4,TRBD2,TRBJ2-5,-,CASSLYLAGQETQYF,TGTGCCAGCAGCTTGTACCTAGCGGGGCAAGAGACCCAGTACTTC
TRBV9,-,TRBJ2-3,-,CASSVVETSTDTQYF,TGTGCCAGCAGCGTAGTCGAAACTAGCACAGATACGCAGTATTTT
TRBV5-1,-,TRBJ2-1,once,CASSLASGGQQQFF,TGCGCCAGCAGCTTGGCCTCAGGCGGACAGCAGCAGTTCTTC
TRBV2,TRBD2,TRBJ2-1,-,CASSEASGGRYNEQFF,TGTGCCAGCAGTGAGGCTAGCGGGGGGCGATACAATGAGCAGTTCTTC
TRBV10-3,-,TRBJ1-1,few,CAISEPGAGNTEAFF,TGTGCCATCAGTGAGCCTGGGGCCGGGAACACTGAAGCTTTCTTT
TRBV9,TRBD2,TRBJ2-2,-,CASRGTSGGAGGELFF,TGTGCCAGCAGAGGGACTAGCGGGGGGGCAGGCGGGGAGCTGTTTTTT
TRBV28,TRBD1,TRBJ1-5,-,CASRTDRVLFQPQHF,TGTGCCAGCAGAACCGACAGGGTATTATTTCAGCCCCAGCATTTT
TRBV5-1,TRBD2,TRBJ2-7,-,CASSLGTSGEQYF,TGCGCCAGCAGCTTGGGGACTAGCGGCGAGCAGTACTTC
TRBV5-1,-,TRBJ2-7,-,CASSLEGAYEQYF,TGCGCCAGCAGCTTGGAGGGGGCCTACGAGCAGTACTTC
TRBV18,TRBD1,TRBJ1-2,-,CASSPLEGADYGYTF,TGTGCCAGCTCACCACTCGAGGGGGCAGATTATGGCTACACCTTC
TRBV5-5,-,TRBJ2-1,-,CASSLAAGTYNEQFF,TGTGCCAGCAGTTTGGCGGCAGGAACCTACAATGAGCAGTTCTTC
TRBV15,TRBD2,TRBJ2-1,-,CATSTLLNSGGLNEQFF,TGTGCCACCAGCACCCTCCTAAATAGCGGGGGTCTCAATGAGCAGTTCTTC
TRBV7-9,TRBD1,TRBJ2-7,few,CASSLFETGSYEQYF,TGTGCCAGCAGCTTGTTCGAGACAGGGAGCTACGAGCAGTACTTC
TRBV19,TRBD1,TRBJ1-2,-,CASSSDGRGTRYGYTF,TGTGCCAGTAGTAGCGATGGCAGGGGGACGAGGTATGGCTACACCTTC
TRBV29-1,-,TRBJ1-5,-,CSVRRERDNQPQHF,TGCAGCGTCCGAAGGGAGAGGGACAATCAGCCCCAGCATTTT
TRBV6-5,TRBD1,TRBJ2-3,-,CASTKSGGDTQYF,TGTGCCAGCACCAAGTCAGGGGGAGATACGCAGTATTTT
TRBV10-3,-,TRBJ2-6,-,CAISDEGGSSGANVLTF,TGTGCCATCAGTGATGAGGGCGGAAGCTCTGGGGCCAACGTCCTGACTTTC
TRBV4-1,TRBD1,TRBJ1-6,-,CASSQDQGDSYNSPLHF,TGCGCCAGCAGCCAAGATCAGGGGGACTCCTATAATTCACCCCTCCACTTT
TRBV7-3,-,TRBJ2-3,-,CASSLNGGDTQYF,TGTGCCAGCAGCTTAAACGGGGGAGATACGCAGTATTTT
TRBV2,TRBD2,TRBJ2-3,-,CASSGQLAGGAQYF,TGTGCCAGCAGTGGACAACTAGCGGGGGGGGCGCAGTATTTT
TRBV11-2,TRBD1,TRBJ2-7,-,CASSSWTGIPYEQYF,TGTGCCAGCAGCTCCTGGACAGGGATCCCCTACGAGCAGTACTTC
TRBV28,-,TRBJ2-7,few,CASIPRHRASYEQYF,TGTGCCAGCATCCCCCGGCACAGGGCCTCCTACGAGCAGTACTTC
TRBV9,TRBD2,TRBJ2-5,-,CASSVGGTSGGQETQYF,TGTGCCAGCAGCGTAGGGGGGACTAGCGGGGGTCAAGAGACCCAGTACTTC
TRBV10-1,-,TRBJ2-1,-,CASIGGEYNEQFF,TGCGCCAGCATAGGGGGAGAGTACAATGAGCAGTTCTTC
TRBV29-1,TRBD1,TRBJ2-5,few,CSVPWTGPQETQYF,TGCAGCGTTCCTTGGACAGGACCTCAAGAGACCCAGTACTTC
TRBV5-6,-,TRBJ1-6,few,CASSFMRGDNSPLHF,TGTGCCAGCAGCTTCATGCGGGGAGATAATTCACCCCTCCACTTT
TRBV2,TRBD1,TRBJ2-5,few,CASTLGTGGETQYF,TGTGCCAGCACGCTGGGGACAGGGGGGGAGACCCAGTACTTC